The text below deals with one T cell receptor (beta chain). What it binds is not known. cDNA serving as the sequencing template came from extracted, reverse transcribed RNA. Clones were sequenced by immunoSEQ multiplex PCR, and TCRdb holds only the in-frame ones, with some missing. The sample carries fewer than 250,000 clones, approximately 60% recorded once. Noted treatment: oral pan-JAK inhibitor, 5-10 mg twice daily. Peripheral blood and lesional scalp punch biopsies were taken from alopecia areata patients. The CDR3 spans 14 residues. The V and J ends lost 6 bases and 6 bases, in that order; junction bases with no gene match: 9. Germline loops: CDR1 MNHEY, CDR2 SMNVEV (reference sequence). The data are from a study of CD8+ T cells in alopecia areata. Overall study context: In an open-label trial, patients got 5 to 10 mg tofacitinib twice daily. Severity scores in treated patients reflected the percentage of scalp affected. Study-wide results and caveats: Administration of tofacitinib significantly diminished scalp clonality and expanded CD8+ clones within the top 100.

This material consisted of CD4+ T cells sorted from blood, taken at week 4, from a patient treated with tofacitinib. The chain couples TRBV27 to TRBJ1-1; 8 nucleotides line up with TRBD1. This receptor was taken from a human donor with alopecia areata. Written as DNA, the CDR3 is TGTGCCAGCAGGAGAGCAGGGGGCAACGCTGAAGCTTTCTTT. It specifies CASRRAGGNAEAFF.